This entry lists 30 T cell receptor beta chains sequenced from one sample in a study of CD8 T cells in ankylosing spondylitis. TCRdb ran MiXCR on the 5' RACE reads and lists one entry per CDR3 protein. The sample lists around 490,000 distinct CDR3 sequences, less than 6% seen once, with around 3.5% in the top ten. Study-wide results and limits: What seemed typical of ankylosing spondylitis blood was a TCR beta motif built from eight highly homologous variants.

Their recognized antigens are unknown. The sequenced material came from blood, either unsorted or a sorted T cell fraction (not recorded which). The receptors derive from a male donor with ankylosing spondylitis.

This clonotype appeared many times. V usage is TRBV7-9 and J usage is TRBJ1-2; possibly TRBD1 for D (6 bases). Between the trimmed V and J ends, which lost 4 bases and 4 bases, there was a span of 16 bases. The CDR3 covers 15 residues. CDR1 and CDR2 from the germline V gene are SEHNR and FQNEAQ (reference sequence). The chain's CDR3 is CASSSRNRVGYGYTF. In nucleotides, the CDR3 is TGTGCCAGCAGCTCCCGAAACAGGGTCGGCTATGGCTACACCTTC.

This clonotype was seen ten or more times. The V and J genes are TRBV9 and TRBJ2-2; 8 positions agree with TRBD1. The CDR3 runs to 14 residues. Germline V lookup: CDR1 SGDLS, CDR2 YYNGEE. J gave up 7 bases and V 4 bases, and 6 bases lay outside the gene matches. CDR3 in amino acids: CASSPRTGHGELFF. CDR3 sequence (DNA): TGTGCCAGCAGCCCGCGGACAGGGCACGGGGAGCTGTTTTTT.

There are a few counts of this clonotype. CDR3 residues: CSAQDSSLAKNIQYF. The CDR3 DNA sequence: TGCAGTGCCCAAGATTCGAGCCTAGCCAAAAACATTCAGTACTTC. The J gene is TRBJ2-4, the V gene TRBV20-1; the D is unclear. The CDR3 consists of 15 residues. CDR1 and CDR2 from the germline V gene are DFQATT and SNEGSKA (reference sequence). V was shortened by 6 bases and J by 0 bases, with 15 bases between the two germline ends.

Ten or more counts support this clonotype. This chain joins TRBV12-3 or TRBV12-4 and TRBJ1-2; TRBD1 matches 11 bases. After removal of 6 bases from V and 8 bases from J, the junction contained 8 bases not matched to a gene. The CDR3 runs to 14 residues. The CDR3 bases are TGTGCCAGCAGATATGGGACAGGGGGAGGCGGCTACACCTTC. Translating it yields CASRYGTGGGGYTF.

The table lists this clonotype with many counts. The V call is TRBV29-1, the J call TRBJ2-7; 9 nucleotides align to TRBD1. CDR1 and CDR2 from the germline V gene are SQVTM and ANQGSEA. Trimming removed 5 bases from V and 4 bases from J; junction bases left unmatched: 6. The CDR3 runs 13 residues. The CDR3 DNA follows: TGCAGCGTTACCCCGGGACAGGGTTACGAGCAGTACTTC. It translates to CSVTPGQGYEQYF.

This clonotype was counted at least ten times. The chain has TRBV11-2 and TRBJ2-3; TRBD2 matches 10 bases. J gave up 4 bases and V 3 bases, and 19 bases lay outside the gene matches. CDR3 length: 20 amino acids. Germline V gene sequence: CDR1 SGHAT, CDR2 FQNNGV. CDR3 DNA: TGTGCCAGCAGCTTTGGTCAGGGATCTTGGAGCGGGGGGGGTGCAGATACGCAGTATTTT. Translation: CASSFGQGSWSGGGADTQYF.

In its sample, this clonotype was seen many times. This chain uses TRBV21-1 with TRBJ1-5; the listed D gene, TRBD1, was not tested against the DNA. TRBV21-1 is an annotated pseudogene. The CDR3 consists of 14 residues. CDR3 DNA sequence: TGTGCCAGCAGCAAAGGACAGGGTATGTGGCCCCAGCATTTT. Translated: CASSKGQGMWPQHF.

This clonotype was seen many times. This rearrangement joins TRBV7-9 to TRBJ1-2; 10 nucleotides match TRBD1. Trimming at V came to 7 bases and at J to 4 bases, leaving 6 bases not matched to a gene. The germline V gene has CDR1 SEHNR and CDR2 FQNEAQ (reference sequence). This CDR3 has 14 amino acids. The CDR3 DNA is TGTGCCAGCACCCGGGACAGGGGCGTCTATGGCTACACCTTC. Amino acids: CASTRDRGVYGYTF.

Many counts were recorded for this clonotype. The chain couples TRBV6-5 to TRBJ2-2; 9 bases fit TRBD1. Germline lookup yields CDR1 MNHEY and CDR2 SVGAGI. Losses at the gene ends were 5 bases for V and 0 bases for J; bases not matched to a gene: 7. CDR3 length equals 17 residues. Written as DNA, the CDR3 is TGTGCCAGCAGTAACTGGGACAGGGTGACGAACACCGGGGAGCTGTTTTTT. It specifies CASSNWDRVTNTGELFF.

This clonotype was observed many times. The chain has TRBV7-8 and TRBJ2-1, with 13 nucleotides matching TRBD2. Germline CDR1 is SGHVS and CDR2 is FQNEAQ. This CDR3 is 13 amino acids long. V was clipped by 11 bases and J by 15 bases; unmatched bases: 13. The CDR3 sequence is CAVIKLAGGPSFF. DNA of the CDR3: TGTGCCGTAATAAAACTAGCGGGAGGGCCTTCGTTCTTC.

This clonotype was observed many times. The rearrangement links TRBV27 to TRBJ1-2; a weak D match, TRBD1 (5 bases). This CDR3 has 13 amino acids. Trimming left V 0 bases short and J 8 bases short, with 10 bases between. Germline assignment: CDR1 MNHEY and CDR2 SMNVEV (reference sequence). CDR3 nucleotides: TGTGCCAGCAGTTTATCGGAGGGGCGCGGCTACACCTTC. Its protein is CASSLSEGRGYTF.

This clonotype was picked up many times. The J gene is TRBJ2-3, the V gene TRBV9; TRBD2 matches 10 bases. Germline lookup yields CDR1 SGDLS and CDR2 YYNGEE. V gave up 2 bases and J gave up 0 bases; unmatched junction bases: 3. There are 16 residues in the CDR3. CDR3 sequence reads: CASSVLLAGSTDTQYF. The CDR3 region has the DNA TGTGCCAGCAGCGTTTTACTAGCGGGAAGCACAGATACGCAGTATTTT. Combining the CDR3 with reference TRBV9 and TRBJ2-3 gives the whole variable domain DSGVTQTPKHLITATGQRVTLRCSPRSGDLSVYWYQQSLDQGLQFLIQYYNGEERAKGNILERFSAQQFPDLHSELNLSSLELGDSALYFCASSVLLAGSTDTQYFGPGTRLTVL.

This clonotype appeared many times. The chain couples TRBV20-1 to TRBJ1-2; D not certain. V lost 3 bases and J lost 3, with 11 bases in between. CDR1 is DFQATT, CDR2 SNEGSKA, per germline (reference sequence). This CDR3 has 13 residues. The DNA for the CDR3 is TGCAGTGCTAGTTGGGGAGGCTACTATGGCTACACCTTC. Translation: CSASWGGYYGYTF.

The table lists this clonotype with many counts. Written as DNA, the CDR3 is TGCGCCAGCAGCTTGAGGCCTGACTACGAGCAGTACTTC. This codes for CASSLRPDYEQYF. The V gene is TRBV5-1, the J gene TRBJ2-7; D is ambiguous. Germline V gives CDR1 SGHRS, CDR2 YFSETQ. The V and J ends lost 1 base and 3 bases respectively, with 8 bases between them. The CDR3 consists of 13 residues.

The table lists this clonotype with a few counts. CDR3 nucleotide sequence: TGTGCCAGCAGCTTACGGACAGGGGGAAGGATTGGCTACACCTTC. Residues: CASSLRTGGRIGYTF. The chain employs TRBV7-9 and TRBJ1-2, with 10 bases matching TRBD1. Germline V lookup: CDR1 SEHNR, CDR2 FQNEAQ (reference sequence). This CDR3 comprises 15 residues. Trimming cost V 2 bases and J 7 bases; bases outside gene matches: 7.

This clonotype was seen more than once but under ten times. The rearrangement links TRBV19 to TRBJ1-2; tentatively, D is TRBD1 (6 bases). Germline loops: CDR1 LNHDA, CDR2 SQIVND (reference sequence). V lost 5 bases to trimming and J lost 3 bases, with 16 bases between them. This CDR3 contains 15 residues. The CDR3 sequence is CASSPRRGLDYGYTF. The DNA for the CDR3 is TGTGCCAGTAGTCCCCGTCGGGGGCTTGACTATGGCTACACCTTC.

The genes are TRBV7-3 and TRBJ2-1; 9 bases align to TRBD2. Germline values: CDR1 SGHTA, CDR2 FQGTGA. The V and J ends lost 0 bases and 7 bases, in that order; junction bases with no gene match: 10. This CDR3 is 17 amino acids long. The DNA of the CDR3 is TGTGCCAGCAGCTTAACCCCCTCGAGCGGGGGGTTTAATGAGCAGTTCTTC. This sequence encodes CASSLTPSSGGFNEQFF.

This clonotype was observed many times. The genes are TRBV7-8 and TRBJ1-1, with D possibly matching TRBD1 (5 bases). CDR3 length: 14 amino acids. The V end was cut by 3 bases, the J end by 0 bases, with 8 bases between. In germline, CDR1 is SGHVS, CDR2 FQNEAQ. Here the CDR3 DNA reads TGTGCCAGCAGCTTCGACAGAGTGAACACTGAAGCTTTCTTT. Its protein is CASSFDRVNTEAFF.

The sample holds many counts of this clonotype. This rearrangement joins TRBV5-8 to TRBJ2-3; the D gene is possibly TRBD1 (5 bases). Germline loops: CDR1 SGHTS, CDR2 YDEGEE. V was trimmed by 4 bases and J by 3 bases, leaving 15 bases between them. The length of the CDR3 is 15 residues. CDR3 sequence reads: CASSPRQPRTDTQYF. Written as DNA, the CDR3 is TGTGCCAGCAGCCCCCGACAGCCTCGGACAGATACGCAGTATTTT.

This clonotype was detected many times. The V and J genes are TRBV11-2 and TRBJ2-4, with TRBD2 identical over 12 bases. Per germline, CDR1 SGHAT and CDR2 FQNNGV. The CDR3 sequence is 17 residues long. J lost 7 bases, V lost 4 bases, and 11 bases had no gene match. The chain's CDR3 is CASSSLAGGPPVNIQYF. CDR3 coding DNA: TGTGCCAGCAGCTCACTAGCGGGGGGACCCCCGGTGAACATTCAGTACTTC.

This clonotype was recorded a few times. One end of the junction is discordant with germline, which a read error may explain. The chain combines TRBV28 with TRBJ2-1, with 14 bases matching TRBD2. This CDR3 is 14 amino acids long. Per germline, CDR1 MDHEN and CDR2 SYDVKM. CDR3 protein: CASSSQGTSGRGVF. The DNA of the CDR3 is TGTGCCAGCAGTTCCCAGGGGACTAGCGGGAGAGGGGTCTTC.

This clonotype occurred many times. The chain joins TRBV5-1 to TRBJ2-1; 7 bases fit TRBD1. V lost 3 bases, J lost 8 bases, and 5 bases stayed unmatched. Looked up from germline, CDR1 is SGHRS and CDR2 is YFSETQ. The CDR3 has 13 amino acids. The CDR3 reads CASSWLGGDEQFF. The CDR3 DNA reads TGCGCCAGCAGCTGGCTAGGGGGCGATGAGCAGTTCTTC.

This clonotype was detected many times. V is TRBV20-1 and J is TRBJ2-7; 9 bases align to TRBD1. The CDR3 length is 12 residues. Germline V gene lookup returns CDR1 DFQATT and CDR2 SNEGSKA (reference sequence). The CDR3 DNA follows: TGCAGCCCGGACAGGGGATCCTACGAGCAGTACTTC. Translating gives CSPDRGSYEQYF.

Ten or more counts support this clonotype. The gene calls are TRBV20-1 and TRBJ1-4; perhaps TRBD1 as D (5 bases). The CDR3 contains 15 residues. V lost 5 bases, J lost 8 bases, and 21 bases lay in between. Germline lookup yields CDR1 DFQATT and CDR2 SNEGSKA (reference sequence). Here the CDR3 reads CSAGSGGGGEEKLFF. In DNA, the CDR3 is TGCAGTGCTGGGAGTGGTGGTGGGGGAGAGGAAAAACTGTTTTTT.

Only one count was recorded for this clonotype. The rearrangement uses TRBV28 and TRBJ2-2; tentative D call: TRBD1 (6 bases). From germline, CDR1 is MDHEN and CDR2 SYDVKM. V shed 10 bases and J shed 6 bases, with 9 bases lying between them. The CDR3 covers 11 residues. DNA for the CDR3: TGTGCCACCAAGGGGGCCGGGGAGCTGTTTTTT. This encodes CATKGAGELFF.

This clonotype was recorded many times. The chain combines TRBV20-1 with TRBJ2-3, with D uncertain. Germline CDR1 DFQATT, CDR2 SNEGSKA (reference sequence). V was cut by 6 bases and J by 0 bases, with 16 bases left in between. The CDR3 runs 15 residues. CDR3 sequence reads: CSAPPHGHSTDTQYF. CDR3 DNA sequence: TGCAGTGCCCCCCCCCACGGGCACAGCACAGATACGCAGTATTTT.

The table lists this clonotype with a few counts. The chain links TRBV11-2 to TRBJ2-7; a weak D match, TRBD1 (5 bases). The CDR3 has 14 residues. CDR1 SGHAT and CDR2 FQNNGV come from the germline V gene. The V gene lost 2 bases and the J gene lost 2 bases, with 10 bases spanning the gap. CDR3 sequence reads: CASSLSQATYEQYF. In DNA, the CDR3 is TGTGCCAGCAGCTTATCACAGGCGACCTACGAGCAGTACTTC.

This clonotype was detected many times. J is TRBJ2-1 and V is TRBV12-3 or TRBV12-4, with TRBD1 as a possible D gene (6 bases). CDR3 length: 16 residues. With 5 bases removed from V and 5 bases from J, the gap between germline ends came to 19 bases. CDR3 in amino acids: CASSKLLPRDNNEQFF. The CDR3, as DNA: TGTGCCAGCAGTAAACTCCTACCCCGGGACAACAATGAGCAGTTCTTC.

This clonotype was detected ten times or more. This chain joins TRBV6-1 and TRBJ1-1; 7 bases are a match to TRBD1. Trimming at V came to 6 bases and at J to 0 bases, leaving 4 bases not matched to a gene. From germline, CDR1 is MNHNS and CDR2 SASEGT. The CDR3 runs 14 residues. The CDR3 here is CASSRQGVNTEAFF. DNA of the CDR3: TGTGCCAGCAGCCGACAGGGAGTGAACACTGAAGCTTTCTTT.

This clonotype has at least ten counts. J is TRBJ1-1 and V is TRBV4-3, with D maybe TRBD1 (5 bases). V was shortened by 2 bases and J by 4 bases, with 11 bases between the two germline ends. CDR1 and CDR2 (germline): LGHNA, YSLEER. This CDR3 contains 14 residues. CDR3 sequence: CASSQKGLITEAFF. For the CDR3, the DNA is TGCGCCAGCAGCCAAAAGGGGTTGATCACTGAAGCTTTCTTT.